A single sample is the source of the 13 T cell receptor beta chains below, sequenced in a study of graft-versus-host responses after intestinal transplantation. Profiled with immunoSEQ multiplex PCR; TCRdb holds only in-frame clones, not every one. The table has over 100,000 clones, over 85% seen once. Their antigen targets remain unknown. The sequences come from unstimulated CD4+ T cells sorted from spleen or lymph node cells, collected before intestinal transplant. These receptors were obtained from a human donor who received an intestinal transplant.

The chain has TRBV30 and TRBJ1-5, with D possibly being TRBD1 (6 bases). The V gene's germline CDR1 is GTSNPN and CDR2 SVGIG (reference sequence). Trimming pared 2 bases from V and 5 bases from J, leaving 13 bases between. This CDR3 comprises 14 residues. Written as DNA, the CDR3 is TGTGCCTGGAGTAGGACAGCTGCTGATCAGCCCCAGCATTTT. It translates to CAWSRTAADQPQHF.

Concerning this clone itself: The same CDR3 can be traced to other DNA sequences in this sample. The chain employs TRBV10-3 and TRBJ2-7, with D perhaps assigned TRBD1 or TRBD2 (5 bases each). Germline V CDR1 and CDR2: ENHRY, SYGVKD. The CDR3 spans 14 residues. The V and J ends lost 3 bases and 2 bases respectively, with 11 bases between them. CDR3 region: CAISDEGPPYEQYF. CDR3 bases: TGTGCCATCAGTGACGAGGGGCCCCCCTACGAGCAGTACTTC.

This chain connects TRBV30 to TRBJ2-7, with D possibly called TRBD1 or TRBD2 (5 bases each). CDR1 is GTSNPN, CDR2 SVGIG, per germline (reference sequence). V lost 0 bases and J lost 4, with 19 bases in between. The CDR3 runs 16 residues. CDR3 protein: CAWSVWESGLAYEQYF. As DNA, the CDR3 is TGTGCCTGGAGTGTATGGGAGTCGGGGCTTGCTTACGAGCAGTACTTC.

V gene TRBV2 combines with J gene TRBJ2-2; a weak D match, TRBD1 (5 bases). Germline loops: CDR1 SNHLY, CDR2 FYNNEI. The CDR3 is made up of 12 amino acids. V lost 6 bases to trimming and J lost 5 bases, with 7 bases between them. CDR3 coding DNA: TGTGCCAGCAGAAGGGGTACCGGGGAGCTGTTTTTT. Translating gives CASRRGTGELFF.

The chain joins TRBV20-1 to TRBJ1-4; D gene ambiguous. The V end lost 1 base, the J end lost 7 bases, and 1 base lay between the germline ends. Germline-derived CDR1 and CDR2 are DFQATT and SNEGSKA (reference sequence). The CDR3 totals 10 residues. The CDR3 nucleotides read TGCAGTGCTAGAGGTGAAAAACTGTTTTTT. It translates to CSARGEKLFF.

The CDR3 reads CSSRGVFTDTQYF. The CDR3 coding sequence is TGCAGTTCCCGGGGGGTCTTTACAGATACGCAGTATTTT. The rearrangement links TRBV29-1 to TRBJ2-3; 7 positions agree with TRBD2. The germline CDR1 and CDR2 sequences are SQVTM and ANQGSEA. The CDR3 is made up of 13 amino acids.

The V call is TRBV7-2, the J call TRBJ2-5, with 9 bases that match TRBD1. The V gene's germline CDR1 is SGHTA and CDR2 FQGNSA. Trimming at V came to 3 bases and at J to 3 bases, leaving 8 bases not matched to a gene. The CDR3 has 16 residues. The CDR3 DNA follows: TGTGCCAGCAGCTTCCTAGGGACAGGGTGGAAAGAGACCCAGTACTTC. Protein: CASSFLGTGWKETQYF.

With respect to this clone: The sample has other DNA sequences that encode this CDR3 too. The gene calls are TRBV20-1 and TRBJ2-5; 7 bases are a match to TRBD2. The CDR3 length is 11 residues. J was trimmed by 4 bases and V by 4 bases; bases with no gene match: 0. Germline assignment: CDR1 DFQATT and CDR2 SNEGSKA (reference sequence). CDR3 amino acids: CSATGGETQYF. The CDR3 DNA reads TGCAGTGCTACGGGGGGAGAGACCCAGTACTTC.

The genes are TRBV6-6 and TRBJ2-1, with 7 bases identical to TRBD2. V shed 2 bases and J 7 bases; nucleotides not matched to a gene: 8. Germline V gives CDR1 MNHNY, CDR2 SVGAGI (reference sequence). This CDR3 spans 15 amino acids. The CDR3 DNA sequence: TGTGCCAGCAGTTACGTGTTGGGGGGGATGAATGAGCAGTTCTTC. Translation: CASSYVLGGMNEQFF.

The chain is built from TRBV10-3 and TRBJ2-3; 10 nucleotides line up with TRBD2. CDR3 length: 17 residues. Germline V CDR1 and CDR2: ENHRY, SYGVKD. V dropped 3 bases and J dropped 4; count of bases not matched to a gene: 10. DNA of the CDR3: TGTGCCATCAGTGAAAGTTCAGCGGGAGGGCCGGCAGATACGCAGTATTTT. It encodes CAISESSAGGPADTQYF.

The chain combines TRBV5-6 with TRBJ2-1, with TRBD2 identical over 9 bases. This CDR3 comprises 18 residues. From germline, CDR1 is SGHDT and CDR2 YYEEEE. V lost 1 base to trimming and J lost 6 bases; unmatched junction nucleotides: 14. Here the CDR3 DNA reads TGTGCCAGCAGCTTGATGCGGGAGGGCCCCTCTTCGGGCAATGAGCAGTTCTTC. The encoded protein is CASSLMREGPSSGNEQFF.

The chain has TRBV27 and TRBJ1-2; D is possibly TRBD1 (6 bases). This CDR3 has 17 residues. V dropped 0 bases and J dropped 4 bases, with 18 bases sitting between them. Germline-derived CDR1 and CDR2 are MNHEY and SMNVEV (reference sequence). In DNA, the CDR3 is TGTGCCAGCAGTTTATCGCAGAACGGGGGGCGCGTCTATGGCTACACCTTC. Translating it yields CASSLSQNGGRVYGYTF.

V gene TRBV18 combines with J gene TRBJ1-2; TRBD1 might be the D (6 bases). The CDR3 loop spans 14 amino acids. Deletions cut 8 bases from V and 2 bases from J, with 15 bases between. From germline, CDR1 is KGHSH and CDR2 LQKENI. The CDR3 is CASTRDGQNYGYTF. In DNA, the CDR3 is TGTGCCAGCACCAGGGACGGACAGAACTATGGCTACACCTTC. Looking up the rest from reference TRBV18 and TRBJ1-2 gives the full variable domain: NAGVMQNPRHLVRRRGQEARLRCSPMKGHSHVYWYRQLPEEGLKFMVYLQKENIIDESGMPKERFSAEFPKEGPSILRIQQVVRGDSAAYFCASTRDGQNYGYTFGSGTRLTVV.